This T cell receptor (beta chain) was profiled in a study of cytomegalovirus exposure and HLA in healthy donors. Regarding the study as a whole: There were some public TCRs occurring in many donors, but most TCR sequences were rare.

Concerning this clone: Its specificity is not known.

PCR used 60 Vbeta primers and 13 Jbeta primers. The repertoire was sequenced with immunoSEQ multiplex PCR; TCRdb's copy has only in-frame clones and lacks some. The profile covers roughly 77,000 clones, with 72% appearing a single time and 9% to 13% taken by the ten largest. Looked up from germline, CDR1 is SGHDT and CDR2 is YYEEEE. V dropped 3 bases and J dropped 3; count of bases not matched to a gene: 7. The CDR3 runs to 15 residues. The origin of this receptor is a woman aged 40-49 years in good health and CMV-seropositive. The specimen was PBMCs. The J gene is TRBJ1-1, the V gene TRBV5-6, with 8 bases fitting TRBD1. The CDR3 reads CASSSSDRGYTEAFF. The CDR3 nucleotides are TGTGCCAGCAGCTCTTCTGACAGGGGTTACACTGAAGCTTTCTTT.